These 7 T cell receptor beta chains originate from one sample sequenced in a study of blood T cell repertoires in COVID-19. The data were produced by immunoSEQ multiplex PCR, yet TCRdb's version contains in-frame clones alone and is incomplete. The sample lists fewer than 90,000 clones; 60% to 85% were seen once. Sample: peripheral blood. These receptors all stem from a human donor in a cohort sampled during active COVID-19.

The chain links TRBV7-9 to TRBJ2-7; tentatively, D is TRBD1 (6 bases). CDR1 and CDR2 (germline): SEHNR, FQNEAQ (reference sequence). Trimming shortened V by 6 bases and J by 0 bases, and 12 bases separated the two germline ends. This CDR3 comprises 14 residues. The CDR3 nucleotides are TGTGCCAGCAGGCGTACAGGGAGCTCCTACGAGCAGTACTTC. Translated: CASRRTGSSYEQYF.

The J gene is TRBJ1-6, the V gene TRBV19, with D possibly TRBD1 on 5 matching bases. CDR3 length: 13 amino acids. Trimming shortened V by 9 bases and J by 5 bases, and 11 bases separated the two germline ends. The germline V gene encodes CDR1 LNHDA and CDR2 SQIVND (reference sequence). CDR3 amino acids: CASQDKNNSPLHF. CDR3 bases: TGTGCCAGCCAGGACAAGAATAATTCACCCCTCCACTTT.

The table lists this clone with a count of one. This rearrangement joins TRBV6-5 to TRBJ1-6, with a tentative D call TRBD1 (6 bases). The germline gives CDR1 MNHEY, CDR2 SVGAGI. This CDR3 contains 12 residues. Trimming took off 7 bases at V and 8 bases at J, with 9 bases between the two ends. The CDR3 DNA sequence: TGTGCCAGCAAACAGGGAGATTCACCCCTCCACTTT. Its translation: CASKQGDSPLHF.

This chain uses TRBV24-1 with TRBJ2-1; 11 nucleotides line up with TRBD2. The V gene end was trimmed by 4 bases and the J gene end by 10 bases; junction bases not matched to a gene: 8. The V gene's germline CDR1 is KGHDR and CDR2 SFDVKD. The CDR3 extends over 15 amino acids. CDR3 sequence reads: CATSDPGLADREQFF. DNA for the CDR3: TGTGCCACCAGTGACCCGGGACTAGCGGACAGGGAGCAGTTCTTC.

This clone was detected only a few times. This rearrangement joins TRBV19 to TRBJ1-1; D perhaps matches TRBD1 (5 bases). This CDR3 spans 15 amino acids. CDR1 and CDR2 from the germline V gene are LNHDA and SQIVND (reference sequence). V was shortened by 2 bases and J by 5 bases, with 15 bases between the two germline ends. The CDR3 bases are TGTGCCAGTAGTATACAAGGGACTGGCAGAACTGAAGCTTTCTTT. Protein sequence: CASSIQGTGRTEAFF.

The gene calls are TRBV28 and TRBJ2-7, with D perhaps TRBD2 (6 bases). CDR3 length: 15 amino acids. Germline CDR1 and CDR2: MDHEN and SYDVKM. Trimming stripped 3 bases from V and 6 bases from J, with 18 bases between. The CDR3 DNA reads as TGTGCCAGCAGTTTCGTTGTAGCCGGGAGTGGCGAGCAGTACTTC. Translating gives CASSFVVAGSGEQYF. The variable domain in full, completed from reference TRBV28 and TRBJ2-7, reads DVKVTQSSRYLVKRTGEKVFLECVQDMDHENMFWYRQDPGLGLRLIYFSYDVKMKEKGDIPEGYSVSREKKERFSLILESASTNQTSMYLCASSFVVAGSGEQYFGPGTRLTVT.

On this clone: At one end the junction does not follow the germline gene, possibly because of a read error. The rearrangement joins TRBV7-7 to TRBJ2-3; 7 bases are shared with TRBD2. The germline V gene has CDR1 SSHAT and CDR2 FNYEAQ (reference sequence). The CDR3 is 14 amino acids. CDR3 region: CASSSGAGVDTQYF. CDR3 DNA sequence: TGTGCTAGCAGCTCAGGCGCGGGAGTTGATACGCAGTATTTT.